The 25 T cell receptor beta chains in this list originate from one sample, sequenced in a study of T-cell memory formation after mild COVID-19. MiXCR, run by TCRdb on the 5' RACE reads, gives a single entry per CDR3 protein. The data show 35,000 to 45,000 distinct CDR3 sequences, less than 7.5% seen once. The specimen sequenced was PBMCs or a T cell subset sorted from them (not recorded which). Source of these receptors: a man aged 18 to 29 who had mild COVID-19 (a few samples of this study predate the infection). Cell type and time point are not known.

The chain is built from TRBV7-9 and TRBJ2-7; D is uncertain. The germline V gene has CDR1 SEHNR and CDR2 FQNEAQ (reference sequence). The CDR3 consists of 12 residues. V lost 2 bases, J lost 3 bases, and 5 bases lay in between. DNA of the CDR3: TGTGCCAGCAGCTTATTAGGCTACGAGCAGTACGTC. It is translated as CASSLLGYEQYV.

This chain links TRBV20-1 with TRBJ1-5; weak D call: TRBD1 (5 bases). The ends were cut back, 6 bases at V and 4 bases at J, with 10 bases in the middle. Germline values: CDR1 DFQATT, CDR2 SNEGSKA (reference sequence). This CDR3 has 12 amino acids. CDR3 residues: CSASQGNQPQHF. CDR3 sequence (DNA): TGCAGTGCGAGTCAGGGAAATCAGCCCCAGCATTTT.

The genes are TRBV10-3 and TRBJ2-5, with 7 bases fitting TRBD2. J was trimmed by 6 bases and V by 10 bases; bases with no gene match: 5. The length of the CDR3 is 11 residues. Germline CDR1 is ENHRY and CDR2 is SYGVKD. The CDR3 DNA reads TGTGCCACCCGGGACTATAAGACCCAGTACTTC. As protein: CATRDYKTQYF.

This clonotype has a handful of counts. The rearrangement links TRBV4-3 to TRBJ2-5; D gene unclear. Germline V gives CDR1 LGHNA, CDR2 YSLEER. This CDR3 contains 13 residues. The germline V and J ends were trimmed by 1 base and 5 bases, with 8 bases remaining between them. CDR3 region: CASSQGPMETQYF. CDR3 bases: TGCGCCAGCAGCCAAGGTCCGATGGAGACCCAGTACTTC.

This clonotype has only a few counts. This chain links TRBV7-9 with TRBJ2-7; the D call may be TRBD1 or TRBD2 (5 bases each). V lost 5 bases to trimming and J lost 6 bases, with 14 bases between them. From germline, CDR1 is SEHNR and CDR2 FQNEAQ (reference sequence). The CDR3 is made up of 13 amino acids. The CDR3 sequence: CASSIREGIEQYF. CDR3 coding DNA: TGTGCCAGCAGCATCAGAGAGGGGATCGAGCAGTACTTC.

This chain connects TRBV12-3 or TRBV12-4 to TRBJ2-3; D is perhaps TRBD1 (6 bases). Trimming removed 7 bases at V and 2 bases at J, with 10 bases between. This CDR3 contains 13 residues. The CDR3 DNA follows: TGTGCCAGCACTAGGGGGAACACAGATACGCAGTATTTT. Translating it yields CASTRGNTDTQYF.

V and J are TRBV12-3 or TRBV12-4 and TRBJ2-7; D is possibly TRBD1 (6 bases). The germline V and J ends were trimmed by 5 bases and 0 bases, with 20 bases remaining between them. The CDR3 length is 17 residues. This CDR3 reads CASSPRGFPASSYEQYF. CDR3 sequence (DNA): TGTGCCAGCAGTCCAAGGGGGTTTCCGGCCAGCTCCTACGAGCAGTACTTC.

This clonotype was observed a few times. The J gene is TRBJ2-1, the V gene TRBV11-2; 8 nucleotides match TRBD1. The CDR3 has 15 residues. Trimming cost V 1 base and J 3 bases; bases outside gene matches: 2. Germline V gene data show CDR1 as SGHAT and CDR2 as FQNNGV. The CDR3: CASSLGDRNYNEQFF. The CDR3 DNA is TGTGCCAGCAGCTTAGGGGACAGGAACTACAATGAGCAGTTCTTC.

This clonotype has just a few counts. The V gene is TRBV12-3 or TRBV12-4, the J gene TRBJ2-5, with 11 bases fitting TRBD2. The CDR3 has 15 residues. Losses at the gene ends were 5 bases for V and 4 bases for J; bases not matched to a gene: 6. The CDR3 loop reads CASSDPTSGGETQYF. In nucleotides, the CDR3 is TGTGCCAGCAGTGATCCTACTAGCGGGGGAGAGACCCAGTACTTC.

The chain carries TRBV30 and TRBJ1-6; D unclear. The CDR3 contains 13 residues. V gave up 8 bases and J gave up 4 bases, with 12 bases separating them. CDR1 GTSNPN and CDR2 SVGIG come from the germline V gene (reference sequence). Here the CDR3 DNA reads TGTGCCCGGACGGAGAAATATAATTCACCCCTCCACTTT. Encoded protein: CARTEKYNSPLHF.

The gene calls are TRBV10-3 and TRBJ1-5; TRBD1 is a possible D gene (6 bases). The CDR3 has 12 residues. Germline CDR1 reads ENHRY; CDR2 reads SYGVKD. V shed 6 bases and J shed 11 bases, with 14 bases lying between them. CDR3 in DNA: TGTGCCATCAGGGACAGCCGTCTGACCCAGCATTTT. This translates into CAIRDSRLTQHF.

This rearrangement joins TRBV6-1 to TRBJ1-1, with TRBD1 identical over 7 bases. The V gene's germline CDR1 is MNHNS and CDR2 SASEGT. This CDR3 has 15 amino acids. Unmatched junction bases numbered 7, after V lost 5 bases and J lost 1 base. As DNA, the CDR3 is TGTGCCAGCAGTCAGAGACAGGGAGCGAACACTGAAGCTTTCTTT. Translation: CASSQRQGANTEAFF.

This clonotype was recorded many times. The chain joins TRBV20-1 to TRBJ1-1; D call uncertain. Germline CDR1 DFQATT, CDR2 SNEGSKA (reference sequence). Trimming removed 4 bases at V and 2 bases at J, with 14 bases between. This CDR3 is built from 14 residues. This chain's CDR3 is CSAKQPVGNTEAFF. The CDR3 DNA follows: TGCAGTGCTAAACAGCCGGTTGGAAACACTGAAGCTTTCTTT.

In its sample, this clonotype was seen many times. The chain is built from TRBV5-1 and TRBJ2-7, with TRBD1 identical over 7 bases. CDR1 and CDR2 (germline): SGHRS, YFSETQ. This CDR3 has 14 residues. V was pared by 4 bases and J by 0 bases, with 4 bases of the junction left unmatched. The CDR3 spells CASSTGQLSYEQYF. The CDR3 nucleotides read TGCGCCAGCAGCACGGGACAGCTCTCCTACGAGCAGTACTTC.

This clonotype was counted only a few times. The genes are TRBV10-3 and TRBJ2-3, with 13 bases matching TRBD2. This CDR3 spans 16 amino acids. In germline, CDR1 is ENHRY, CDR2 SYGVKD. The trim removed 4 bases at V and 5 bases at J, leaving 6 bases unmatched. The chain's CDR3 is CAISGTSGGLGDTQYF. As DNA, the CDR3 is TGTGCCATCAGTGGGACTAGCGGGGGACTGGGAGATACGCAGTATTTT.

This clonotype appeared many times. The chain combines TRBV12-3 or TRBV12-4 with TRBJ2-3, with TRBD1 as a possible D gene (6 bases). This CDR3 has 12 amino acids. V was clipped by 6 bases and J by 5 bases, with 9 bases between them. The chain's CDR3 is CASSTGQDTQYF. DNA for the CDR3: TGTGCCAGCAGCACAGGGCAAGATACGCAGTATTTT.

This clonotype appeared a few times. This chain uses TRBV7-2 with TRBJ2-3; D is uncertain. The CDR3 contains 18 residues. V was cut by 2 bases and J by 2 bases, with 20 bases left in between. Germline loops: CDR1 SGHTA, CDR2 FQGNSA. The CDR3 DNA is TGTGCCAGCAGCTTAACCCGATCCGGTGTCGTGGTCACAGATACGCAGTATTTT. Its protein is CASSLTRSGVVVTDTQYF.

This clonotype has more than one count but fewer than ten. This rearrangement joins TRBV2 to TRBJ2-7; no definite D call. The CDR3 is 12 amino acids. The germline V gene encodes CDR1 SNHLY and CDR2 FYNNEI. The ends were cut back, 1 base at V and 0 bases at J, with 1 base in the middle. The CDR3 DNA sequence: TGTGCCAGCAGTGAAGGCTCCTACGAGCAGTACTTC. It is translated as CASSEGSYEQYF.

In this sample, this clonotype turned up a few times. This chain links TRBV5-6 with TRBJ2-1; the D call may be TRBD1 or TRBD2 (6 bases each). The CDR3 totals 14 residues. CDR1 and CDR2 from the germline V gene are SGHDT and YYEEEE. V gave up 2 bases and J gave up 5 bases, with 11 bases separating them. The DNA of the CDR3 is TGTGCCAGCAGCTTACGGGGGCCGAACAATGAGCAGTTCTTC. This translates into CASSLRGPNNEQFF.

This rearrangement joins TRBV7-9 to TRBJ2-7; TRBD1 is a possible D gene (7 bases). The V gene lost 5 bases and the J gene lost 5 bases, with 13 bases spanning the gap. The length of the CDR3 is 13 residues. Germline V gene lookup returns CDR1 SEHNR and CDR2 FQNEAQ (reference sequence). CDR3: CASSQGGQDEQYF. The CDR3 coding sequence is TGTGCCAGCAGCCAGGGGGGTCAGGACGAGCAGTACTTC.

The V call is TRBV4-3, the J call TRBJ2-5; perhaps TRBD2 as D (5 bases). With 0 bases removed from V and 5 bases from J, the gap between germline ends came to 10 bases. Per the germline V gene, CDR1 is LGHNA and CDR2 is YSLEER. There are 14 residues in the CDR3. The CDR3 here is CASSQDRDRETQYF. CDR3 bases: TGCGCCAGCAGCCAAGATCGGGATAGGGAGACCCAGTACTTC.

This clonotype has only a few counts. The CDR3 coding sequence is TGTGCCAGCAGCTTAGAACGGGGACGCTCTGGAAACACCATATATTTT. Residues: CASSLERGRSGNTIYF. The V and J genes are TRBV7-2 and TRBJ1-3, with TRBD1 as a possible D gene (5 bases). V was clipped by 1 base and J by 0 bases, with 10 bases between them. CDR1 and CDR2 (germline): SGHTA, FQGNSA. This CDR3 contains 16 residues.

The chain employs TRBV12-3 or TRBV12-4 and TRBJ1-4; possible D gene TRBD1, 6 bases. This CDR3 is 14 amino acids long. V dropped 6 bases and J dropped 0 bases, with 8 bases sitting between them. This CDR3 reads CASRDSSTNEKLFF. CDR3 sequence (DNA): TGTGCCAGCAGGGACAGTTCAACTAATGAAAAACTGTTTTTT.

The genes are TRBV16 and TRBJ1-5; no clear D. V was trimmed by 4 bases and J by 3 bases, leaving 7 bases between them. Germline CDR1 and CDR2: KGHSY and FQNENV. The CDR3 has 13 residues. Here the CDR3 DNA reads TGTGCCAGCAGCCCGGAATACAATCAGCCCCAGCATTTT. Its protein product is CASSPEYNQPQHF.

This clonotype has more than one count but fewer than ten. The chain uses TRBV29-1 and TRBJ2-1, with 10 bases lining up with TRBD2. Losses at the gene ends were 4 bases for V and 4 bases for J; bases not matched to a gene: 4. The length of the CDR3 is 14 residues. Germline loops: CDR1 SQVTM, CDR2 ANQGSEA. CDR3: CSVAGLAEYNEQFF. The CDR3 nucleotides are TGCAGCGTTGCCGGACTAGCGGAATACAATGAGCAGTTCTTC.